The following is a T cell receptor beta chain sequence with its context. The data stem from a study of Ad26.COV2.S vaccination and SARS-CoV-2 variants. Study details: The authors gave Ad26.COV2.S intramuscularly, either once or twice 56 days apart.

Assay used: immunoSEQ multiplex PCR; TCRdb lists only in-frame clones, some missing. The sample carries roughly 680,000 clones, approximately 88% recorded once. Treatment noted: around 19 received Ad26.COV2.S at low or high dose, single or two shots; 5 received placebo; per-sample allocation not given. Sampling was performed 63 days after the first vaccine or placebo injection. This material consisted of peripheral blood, taken in a trial of Ad26.COV2.S vaccine versus placebo. This TCR derives from a person between 18 and 65 years old who received the Ad26.COV2.S COVID-19 vaccine or a placebo.

CDR3 in DNA: TGTGCCAGTAGAATTTTTGGGGCCAACGTCCTGACTTTC. Its translation: CASRIFGANVLTF. V and J are TRBV19 and TRBJ2-6, with no clear D. V was cut by 6 bases and J by 3 bases, with 6 bases left in between. CDR1 is LNHDA and CDR2 is SQIVND in the germline V gene (reference sequence). The CDR3 sequence is 13 residues long. The full variable domain, its missing parts supplied by reference TRBV19 and TRBJ2-6, is DGGITQSPKYLFRKEGQNVTLSCEQNLNHDAMYWYRQDPGQGLRLIYYSQIVNDFQKGDIAEGYSVSREKKESFPLTVTSAQKNPTAFYLCASRIFGANVLTFGAGSRLTVL.